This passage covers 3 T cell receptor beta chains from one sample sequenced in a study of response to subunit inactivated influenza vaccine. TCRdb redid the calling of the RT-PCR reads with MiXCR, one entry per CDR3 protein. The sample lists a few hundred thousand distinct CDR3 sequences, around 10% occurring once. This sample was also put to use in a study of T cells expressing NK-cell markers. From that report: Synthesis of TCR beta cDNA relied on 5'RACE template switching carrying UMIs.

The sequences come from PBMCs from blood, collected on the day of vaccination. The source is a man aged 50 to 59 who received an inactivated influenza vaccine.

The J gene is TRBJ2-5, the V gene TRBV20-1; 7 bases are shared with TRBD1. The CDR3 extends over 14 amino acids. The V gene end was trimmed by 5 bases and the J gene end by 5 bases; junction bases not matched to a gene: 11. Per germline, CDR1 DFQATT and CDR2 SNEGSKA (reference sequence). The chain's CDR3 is CSARRQGLGETQYF. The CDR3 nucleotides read TGCAGTGCTCGTAGACAGGGTTTAGGGGAGACCCAGTACTTC.

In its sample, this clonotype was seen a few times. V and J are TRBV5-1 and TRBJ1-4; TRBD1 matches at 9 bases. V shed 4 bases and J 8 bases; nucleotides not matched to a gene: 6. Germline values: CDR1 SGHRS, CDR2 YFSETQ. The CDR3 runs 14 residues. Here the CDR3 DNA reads TGCGCCAGCAGCCACGGACAGGGGACCGAAAAACTGTTTTTT. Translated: CASSHGQGTEKLFF.

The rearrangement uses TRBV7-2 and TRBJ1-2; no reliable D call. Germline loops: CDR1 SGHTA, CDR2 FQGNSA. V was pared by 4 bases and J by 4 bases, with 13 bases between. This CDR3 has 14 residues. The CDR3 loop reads CASSSLSSLYGYTF. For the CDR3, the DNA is TGTGCCAGCAGCTCTTTATCCAGCCTCTATGGCTACACCTTC. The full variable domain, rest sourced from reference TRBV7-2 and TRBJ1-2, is GAGVSQSPSNKVTEKGKDVELRCDPISGHTALYWYRQSLGQGLEFLIYFQGNSAPDKSGLPSDRFSAERTGGSVSTLTIQRTQQEDSAVYLCASSSLSSLYGYTFGSGTRLTVV.